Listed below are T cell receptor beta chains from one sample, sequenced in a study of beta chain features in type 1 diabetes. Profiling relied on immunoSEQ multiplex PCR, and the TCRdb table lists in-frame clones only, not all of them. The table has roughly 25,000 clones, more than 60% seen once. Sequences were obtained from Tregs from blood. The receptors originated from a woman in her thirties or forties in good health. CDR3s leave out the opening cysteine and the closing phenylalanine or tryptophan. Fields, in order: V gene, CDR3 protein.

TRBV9 ASSVRVGTGELF
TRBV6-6 ASSWHSGNEQY
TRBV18 ASSPRQNEQF
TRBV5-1 ASSRDSNQPQH
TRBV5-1 ASSLGSGGLTDTQY
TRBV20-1 SARDVQGLF
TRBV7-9 ASESNRDYEQY
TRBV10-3 AISDYYGTGNTGELF
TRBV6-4 ASSLRVKVWSGNTIY
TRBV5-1 ASSLTRGGLWTGELF
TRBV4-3 ASSPKPTDTQY
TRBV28 ASSHRDRDNEQF
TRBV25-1 ASRRAQPGGEQY
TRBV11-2 ASNEGTTTSGANVLT
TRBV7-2 ASSTRTGAYEQY
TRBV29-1 SVAGGQGGDEQF
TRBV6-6 ASTRRGVDTGELF
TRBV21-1 ASSKGGQGITYEQY
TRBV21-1 ASSKEGTDSNTEAF
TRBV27 ASSLSMTGANQPQH
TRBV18 ASSPPLFAGGTGELF
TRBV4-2 ASSQLGQGGGYT
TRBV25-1 ASSRGGTYTLSGYT
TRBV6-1 ASSYTGEQF
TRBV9 ASSVGLLQETQY
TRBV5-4 ASRPRGGAGQETQY
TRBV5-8 ASSGGQSTDTQY
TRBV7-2 ASSLRLAGGRWETQY
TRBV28 ASSSRGSGQPQH
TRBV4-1 ASSQQDRQETQY
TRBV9 ASTRGLAGVVETQY
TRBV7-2 ASSLGIGTNQETQY
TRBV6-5 ASSPGQRFYGYT
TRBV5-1 ASSLAGEREQY
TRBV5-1 ASSLVSGSNEKLF
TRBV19 ASSLRGNTEAF
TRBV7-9 ASSPFAAVYQETQY
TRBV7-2 ASSFLAGESDTQY
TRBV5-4 ASSLAGTYNEQF
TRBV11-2 ASSLEGRGREQY
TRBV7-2 ASSLIARNTEAF
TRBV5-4 ASNPAGPATDTQY
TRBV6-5 ATRDSPSNYGYT
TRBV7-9 ASTSPGLAGGRYQETQY
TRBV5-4 ASSLGRGGYNEQF
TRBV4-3 ASSQDRTGALHTEAF
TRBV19 ASSLTGGNQPQH
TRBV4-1 ASSLSGGGSGANVLT
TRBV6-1 ASRAQGGNNQPQH
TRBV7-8 ASSSTHRAANEKLF
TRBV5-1 ASSLAGGYQPQH